These T cell receptor beta chains were read from a single sample in a study of cytomegalovirus exposure and HLA in healthy donors. The data were produced by immunoSEQ multiplex PCR, yet TCRdb's version contains in-frame clones alone and is incomplete. Of 180,000 or so clones listed, less than 80% are singletons. The sequenced sample was PBMCs. The source of these receptors is a man in his late teens or twenties in good health and CMV-seronegative. Both conserved end residues are part of each CDR3. The D gene is left open where the match is weak. Not every row has a clone size; where given, it reads once, few, many or a size class.

DNA,CDR3,V,size,J,D
TGTGCCATGCCGGGACAGGGGAAGCGCGAGCAGTACTTC,CAMPGQGKREQYF,TRBV2,-,TRBJ2-7,TRBD1
TGTGCCAGCAGGACGACAGGGAATAGCGCCAAAAACATTCAGTACTTC,CASRTTGNSAKNIQYF,TRBV2,-,TRBJ2-4,TRBD1
TGTGCCAGCAGCTTGGGGCAGGGGTCCGCAGATACGCAGTATTTT,CASSLGQGSADTQYF,TRBV7-9,-,TRBJ2-3,-
TGTGCCATCAGTGGTTTTGGGACAGCAAACACTGAAGCTTTCTTT,CAISGFGTANTEAFF,TRBV10-3,-,TRBJ1-1,TRBD1
TGTGCCAGCAGCTCCCAACAGGGGGAAGGGAGTCTATATTTT,CASSSQQGEGSLYF,TRBV7-9,-,TRBJ1-3,TRBD1
TGTGCCAGCAGTTTAAGCCCCGGGGGGGACTATGGCTACACCTTC,CASSLSPGGDYGYTF,TRBV27,-,TRBJ1-2,-
TGCGCCAGCAGCTTGGGGGGGACTAGCGGCACAGATACGCAGTATTTT,CASSLGGTSGTDTQYF,TRBV5-1,-,TRBJ2-3,TRBD2
TGTGCCAGCAATCGGAGGCGTACGGACCCTGAGCAGTTCTTC,CASNRRRTDPEQFF,TRBV2,-,TRBJ2-1,-
TGCGCCAGCAGCTATAGCGGGAGAGGGTCCGGGGAGCTGTTTTTT,CASSYSGRGSGELFF,TRBV5-1,-,TRBJ2-2,TRBD2
TGTGCCAGCAGGGGGGCAGCCCCCTATAATTCACCCCTCCACTTT,CASRGAAPYNSPLHF,TRBV2,-,TRBJ1-6,-
TGTGCCAGCAGCTTAACCACAGGGCCCTACGAGCAGTACTTC,CASSLTTGPYEQYF,TRBV7-2,few,TRBJ2-7,-
TGTGCCTGGAGGAGCGGGGGCTACGAGCAGTACTTC,CAWRSGGYEQYF,TRBV30,-,TRBJ2-7,TRBD2
TGTGCCGGCTCTTGGGAGCAGTACTTC,CAGSWEQYF,TRBV9,-,TRBJ2-7,-
TGTGCCAGCAGCCATGACCTAGCGGGCGGAGAGCAGTTCTTC,CASSHDLAGGEQFF,TRBV14,few,TRBJ2-1,TRBD2
TGTGCCACCAGCAGGAGTACAGGTTACAATGAGCAGTTCTTC,CATSRSTGYNEQFF,TRBV15,-,TRBJ2-1,-
TGTGCCAGCAGCTTAAAACTATTGGGAGAGACCCAGTACTTC,CASSLKLLGETQYF,TRBV7-9,-,TRBJ2-5,-
TGTGCCAGTAGTAGCCCCCCGGGGGAGCAGTACTTC,CASSSPPGEQYF,TRBV19,-,TRBJ2-7,-
TGTGCCAGCAGTTTATTACAGGGGGGGAGTGAAAAACTGTTTTTT,CASSLLQGGSEKLFF,TRBV28,few,TRBJ1-4,TRBD1
TGTGCCAGCAGCTCCCGGGACAGCGGATACGAGCAGTACTTC,CASSSRDSGYEQYF,TRBV5-4,-,TRBJ2-7,TRBD1
TGTGCCAGCAGCTTGGGACATCGCTCCTACGAGCAGTACTTC,CASSLGHRSYEQYF,TRBV7-6,few,TRBJ2-7,-
TGTGCCAGCAGTCCCAGGACAGCTTTACCTAACTATGGCTACACCTTC,CASSPRTALPNYGYTF,TRBV27,-,TRBJ1-2,-
TGTGCCAGCAGCCCGCGGGGCGGGACTGAAGCTTTCTTT,CASSPRGGTEAFF,TRBV4-2,few,TRBJ1-1,-
TGTGCCAGCTCACCACCGGGCAACCAAGAGACCCAGTACTTC,CASSPPGNQETQYF,TRBV18,-,TRBJ2-5,-
TGTGCCAGCAGTTACCCGGGCTATGGCTACACCTTC,CASSYPGYGYTF,TRBV6-5,-,TRBJ1-2,-
TGTGCCTGGAGTGTAAGAATGGGGACTAGCGGGGAGCAGTACTTC,CAWSVRMGTSGEQYF,TRBV30,-,TRBJ2-7,TRBD2
TGTGCCAGCAGCCGGGGGACAGGGGGCGAGCAGTTCTTC,CASSRGTGGEQFF,TRBV14,-,TRBJ2-1,TRBD1
TGTGCCACCAGCCCTGCCGGGGGGCGAAATCAGCCCCAGCATTTT,CATSPAGGRNQPQHF,TRBV15,once,TRBJ1-5,-
TGTGCCAGCAGTTTCTCGACAGGGATTCAAGAGACCCAGTACTTC,CASSFSTGIQETQYF,TRBV27,-,TRBJ2-5,TRBD1
TGTGCCAGCAGTGAAGAGGGGACAGGAAGCTCCTACAATGAGCAGTTCTTC,CASSEEGTGSSYNEQFF,TRBV6-1,-,TRBJ2-1,TRBD1
TGTGCCAGCACCCGTTCAAAGGGAGGGCCCCAGCATTTT,CASTRSKGGPQHF,TRBV28,-,TRBJ1-5,-
TGTGCCAGCAGCACCGGGACAGGGGAAACCGGGGAGCTGTTTTTT,CASSTGTGETGELFF,TRBV6-1,few,TRBJ2-2,TRBD1
TGTGCCAGCAGCCCCCGGGACAGGGGGCGCTACTATGGCTACACCTTC,CASSPRDRGRYYGYTF,TRBV5-6,-,TRBJ1-2,TRBD1
TGTGCCAGCAGTTACGTAAGGGACATCGGAAACACCATATATTTT,CASSYVRDIGNTIYF,TRBV6-5,-,TRBJ1-3,-
TGTGCCAGTAGGAAGGAGGGGGCATACAATTCACCCCTCCACTTT,CASRKEGAYNSPLHF,TRBV19,-,TRBJ1-6,TRBD1
TGTGCCAGCAGCAAAGGTAGCGGGACAGGGGGCTACGAGCAGTACTTC,CASSKGSGTGGYEQYF,TRBV21-1,-,TRBJ2-7,-
TGTGCCGGATTAAGGGGTGGCTCCTACAATGAGCAGTTCTTC,CAGLRGGSYNEQFF,TRBV7-9,-,TRBJ2-1,-
TGCGCCAGCAGCATCGGCACAGGGGGCGAGCAGTACTTC,CASSIGTGGEQYF,TRBV5-1,-,TRBJ2-7,TRBD1
TGTGCCAGCCTGACAGCTGGAAACACCATATATTTT,CASLTAGNTIYF,TRBV28,-,TRBJ1-3,-
TGTGCCAGCAGCCTCACGGACAGACGCGGGGAGACCCAGTACTTC,CASSLTDRRGETQYF,TRBV2,-,TRBJ2-5,-
TGTGCCAGCAGAGCAGGGGGCGCGGGTGAAGCTTTCTTT,CASRAGGAGEAFF,TRBV6-4,once,TRBJ1-1,TRBD1
TGCGCCAGCAGGACAGGGTCGGGCTCACCCCTCCACTTT,CASRTGSGSPLHF,TRBV23-1,-,TRBJ1-6,TRBD1
TGTGCCAGCTCCCCTCTAGTCACTGAGCAGTTCTTC,CASSPLVTEQFF,TRBV18,-,TRBJ2-1,-
TGTGCCAGCAGTGAGGCGGGGGCAGCTGAAGCTTTCTTT,CASSEAGAAEAFF,TRBV6-1,-,TRBJ1-1,-
TGCAGCGTGGTGACTAGTTTTGAGCAGTACTTC,CSVVTSFEQYF,TRBV29-1,few,TRBJ2-7,-
TGTGCCAGCAGCCTTCCGGGACAGGACACAGATACGCAGTATTTT,CASSLPGQDTDTQYF,TRBV9,few,TRBJ2-3,TRBD1
TGCAGCGTTGAAGATCGCGGAGGGAACCACAATGAGCAGTTCTTC,CSVEDRGGNHNEQFF,TRBV29-1,-,TRBJ2-1,-
TGTGCCAGCAGTGAAGCCACGGGGTCTAACTATGGCTACACCTTC,CASSEATGSNYGYTF,TRBV6-1,few,TRBJ1-2,-
TGTGCCAGCACTCCTCCACAGGGACAGACCCAGTACTTC,CASTPPQGQTQYF,TRBV27,-,TRBJ2-5,-
TGTGCCAGCCGCCCGGGGGGTTACATGAACACTGAAGCTTTCTTT,CASRPGGYMNTEAFF,TRBV27,-,TRBJ1-1,-
TGCAGCGCCCCGCGGGGTAAACGAGCCTACGAGCAGTACTTC,CSAPRGKRAYEQYF,TRBV29-1,once,TRBJ2-7,-
TGTGCCAGCAGCTTAGATTGGGCGGGGGTAGAGCAGTTCTTC,CASSLDWAGVEQFF,TRBV7-8,few,TRBJ2-1,TRBD2
TGTGCCAGCAGCCCTGGACAGGGGGCTAATCAGCCCCAGCATTTT,CASSPGQGANQPQHF,TRBV7-8,-,TRBJ1-5,TRBD1
TGCGCCAGCAGCTTGTTCCAGTCTGGGGCCAACGTCCTGACTTTC,CASSLFQSGANVLTF,TRBV5-1,-,TRBJ2-6,-
TGTGCCAGCAGTTCCAGGACTATACCCGGGGAGCTGTTTTTT,CASSSRTIPGELFF,TRBV27,-,TRBJ2-2,-
TGTGCCAGCAGCGTGTCTAGCGGGGGAGTTGGGCAGTACTTC,CASSVSSGGVGQYF,TRBV9,-,TRBJ2-7,TRBD2
TGTGCCAGCAGTCAGCGGGAGGGGAATGAGCAGTTCTTC,CASSQREGNEQFF,TRBV2,few,TRBJ2-1,TRBD2
TGTGCCAGTAGTATCGGACAGGGGGAATACAATGAGCAGTTCTTC,CASSIGQGEYNEQFF,TRBV19,-,TRBJ2-1,TRBD1